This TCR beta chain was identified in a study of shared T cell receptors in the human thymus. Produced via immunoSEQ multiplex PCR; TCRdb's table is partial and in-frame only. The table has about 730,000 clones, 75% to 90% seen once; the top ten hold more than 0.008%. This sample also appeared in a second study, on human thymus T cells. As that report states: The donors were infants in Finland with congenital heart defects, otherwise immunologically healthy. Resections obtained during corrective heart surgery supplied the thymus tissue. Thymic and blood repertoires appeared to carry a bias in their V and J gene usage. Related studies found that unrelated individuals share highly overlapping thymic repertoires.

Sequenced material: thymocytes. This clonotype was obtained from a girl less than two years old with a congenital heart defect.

CDR3 sequence reads: CASSQKSSPDQETQYF. The CDR3 coding sequence is TGTGCCAGCAGCCAAAAGTCAAGCCCTGATCAAGAGACCCAGTACTTC. V usage is TRBV14 and J usage is TRBJ2-5; D gene unclear. Germline-derived CDR1 and CDR2 are SGHDN and FVKESK. The CDR3 covers 16 residues. V gave up 2 bases and J gave up 2 bases, with 15 bases separating them.